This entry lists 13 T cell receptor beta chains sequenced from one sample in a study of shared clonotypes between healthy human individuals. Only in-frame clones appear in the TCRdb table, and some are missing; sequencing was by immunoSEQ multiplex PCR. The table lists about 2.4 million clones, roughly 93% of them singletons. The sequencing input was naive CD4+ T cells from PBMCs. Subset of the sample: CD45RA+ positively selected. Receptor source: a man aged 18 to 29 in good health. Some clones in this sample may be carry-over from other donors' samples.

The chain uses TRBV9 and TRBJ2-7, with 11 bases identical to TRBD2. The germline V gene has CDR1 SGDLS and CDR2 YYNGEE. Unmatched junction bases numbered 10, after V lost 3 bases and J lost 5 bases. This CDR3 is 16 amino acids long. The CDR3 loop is CASSGLAGPRMDEQYF. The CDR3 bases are TGTGCCAGCAGCGGACTAGCGGGACCCCGTATGGACGAGCAGTACTTC.

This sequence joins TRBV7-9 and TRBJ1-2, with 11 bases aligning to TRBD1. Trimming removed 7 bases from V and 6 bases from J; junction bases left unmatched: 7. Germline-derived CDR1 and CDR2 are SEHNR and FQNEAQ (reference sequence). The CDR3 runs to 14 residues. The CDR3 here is CASNAGQGDDGYTF. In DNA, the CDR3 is TGTGCCAGCAATGCGGGACAGGGGGACGATGGCTACACCTTC.

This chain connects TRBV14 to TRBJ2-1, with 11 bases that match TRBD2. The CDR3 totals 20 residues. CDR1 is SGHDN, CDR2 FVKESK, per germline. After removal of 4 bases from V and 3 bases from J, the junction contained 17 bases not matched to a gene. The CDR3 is CASSPLRLAGGREGYNEQFF. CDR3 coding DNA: TGTGCCAGCAGCCCCCTCAGGCTAGCGGGAGGTAGAGAGGGCTACAATGAGCAGTTCTTC.

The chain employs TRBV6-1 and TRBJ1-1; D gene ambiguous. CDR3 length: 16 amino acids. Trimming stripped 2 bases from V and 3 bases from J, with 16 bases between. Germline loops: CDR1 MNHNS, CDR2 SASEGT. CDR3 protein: CASSEPAGGWDTEAFF. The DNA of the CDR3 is TGTGCCAGCAGTGAACCCGCCGGAGGCTGGGACACTGAAGCTTTCTTT.

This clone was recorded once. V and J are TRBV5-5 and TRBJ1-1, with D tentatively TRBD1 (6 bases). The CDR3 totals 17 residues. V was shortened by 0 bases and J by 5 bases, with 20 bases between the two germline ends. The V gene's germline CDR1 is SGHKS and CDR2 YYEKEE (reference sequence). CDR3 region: CASSLDGTRLIGTEAFF. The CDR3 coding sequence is TGTGCCAGCAGCTTGGATGGGACACGGCTGATTGGTACTGAAGCTTTCTTT. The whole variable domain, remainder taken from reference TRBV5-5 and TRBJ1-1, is DAGVTQSPTHLIKTRGQQVTLRCSPISGHKSVSWYQQVLGQGPQFIFQYYEKEERGRGNFPDRFSARQFPNYSSELNVNALLLGDSALYLCASSLDGTRLIGTEAFFGQGTRLTVV.

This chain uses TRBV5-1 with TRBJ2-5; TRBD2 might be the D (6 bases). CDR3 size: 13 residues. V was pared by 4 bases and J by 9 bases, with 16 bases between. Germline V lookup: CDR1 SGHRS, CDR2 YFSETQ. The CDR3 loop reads CASSRQGGEAQYF. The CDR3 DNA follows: TGCGCCAGCAGCCGTCAGGGAGGTGAGGCCCAGTACTTC.

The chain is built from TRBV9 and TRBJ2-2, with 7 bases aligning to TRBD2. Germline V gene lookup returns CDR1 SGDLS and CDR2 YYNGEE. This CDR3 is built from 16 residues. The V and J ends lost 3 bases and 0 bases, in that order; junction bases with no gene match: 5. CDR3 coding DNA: TGTGCCAGCAGCGATTACGGGAGGACGAACACCGGGGAGCTGTTTTTT. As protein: CASSDYGRTNTGELFF.

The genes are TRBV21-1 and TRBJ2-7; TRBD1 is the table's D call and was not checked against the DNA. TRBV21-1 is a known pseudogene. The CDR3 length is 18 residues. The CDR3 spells CASSKDPKNETGSYEQYF. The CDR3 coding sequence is TGTGCCAGCAGCAAAGATCCCAAAAACGAGACAGGCTCCTACGAGCAGTACTTC.

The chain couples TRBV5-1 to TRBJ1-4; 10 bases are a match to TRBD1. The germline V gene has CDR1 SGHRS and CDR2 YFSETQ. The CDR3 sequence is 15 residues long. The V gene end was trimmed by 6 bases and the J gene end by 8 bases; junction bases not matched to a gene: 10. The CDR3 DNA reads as TGCGCCAGCACTGCGGCGGGGACAGGGGACGAAAAACTGTTTTTT. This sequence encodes CASTAAGTGDEKLFF.

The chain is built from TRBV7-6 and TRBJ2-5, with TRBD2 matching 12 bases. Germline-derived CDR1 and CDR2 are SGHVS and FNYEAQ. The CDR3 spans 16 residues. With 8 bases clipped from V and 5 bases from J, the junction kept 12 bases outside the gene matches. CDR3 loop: CASRKTSGRSGETQYF. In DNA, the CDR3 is TGTGCCAGCCGTAAGACTAGCGGGAGAAGCGGGGAGACCCAGTACTTC.

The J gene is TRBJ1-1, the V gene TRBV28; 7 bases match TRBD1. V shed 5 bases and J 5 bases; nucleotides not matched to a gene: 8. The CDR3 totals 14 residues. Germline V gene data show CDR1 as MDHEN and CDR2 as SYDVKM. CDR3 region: CASSLGTVGTEAFF. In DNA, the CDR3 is TGTGCCAGCAGTCTCGGGACAGTCGGGACTGAAGCTTTCTTT.

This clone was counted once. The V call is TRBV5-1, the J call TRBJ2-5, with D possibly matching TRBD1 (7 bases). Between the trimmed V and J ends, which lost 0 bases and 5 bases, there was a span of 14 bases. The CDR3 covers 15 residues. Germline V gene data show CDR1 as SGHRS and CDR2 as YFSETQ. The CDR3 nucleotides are TGCGCCAGCAGCTTGGTGTACGGAGGGGGCGAGACCCAGTACTTC. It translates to CASSLVYGGGETQYF.

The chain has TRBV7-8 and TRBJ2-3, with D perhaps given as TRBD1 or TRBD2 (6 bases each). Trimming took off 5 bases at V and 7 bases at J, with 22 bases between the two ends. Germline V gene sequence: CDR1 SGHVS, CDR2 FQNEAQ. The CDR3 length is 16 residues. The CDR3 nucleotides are TGTGCCAGCAGCCGCCCGTACGGGGGCTTGGCGAATACGCAGTATTTT. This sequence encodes CASSRPYGGLANTQYF.